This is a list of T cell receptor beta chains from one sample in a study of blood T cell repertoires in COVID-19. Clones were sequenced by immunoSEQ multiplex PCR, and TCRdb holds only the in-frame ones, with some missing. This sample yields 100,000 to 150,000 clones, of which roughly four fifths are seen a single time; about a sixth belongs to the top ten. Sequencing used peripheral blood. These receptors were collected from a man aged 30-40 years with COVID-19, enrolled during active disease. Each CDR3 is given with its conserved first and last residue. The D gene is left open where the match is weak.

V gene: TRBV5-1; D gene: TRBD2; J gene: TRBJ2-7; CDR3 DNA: TGCGCCAGCAGGACTAGCGGGGGCTACGAGCAGTACTTC; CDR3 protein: CASRTSGGYEQYF
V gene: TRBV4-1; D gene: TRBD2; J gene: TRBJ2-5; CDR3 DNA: TGCGCCAGCAGCCAGCCCCCTCGCGGGGGGAAAGAGACCCAGTACTTC; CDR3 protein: CASSQPPRGGKETQYF
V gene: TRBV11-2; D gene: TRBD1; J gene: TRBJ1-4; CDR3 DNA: TGTGCCAGCAGTCCCTTTATCCGACAGGGCCCTAATGAAAAACTGTTTTTT; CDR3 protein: CASSPFIRQGPNEKLFF
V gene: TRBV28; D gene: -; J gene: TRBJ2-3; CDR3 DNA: TGTGCCAGCAGTTCCCTAGCGACTAGCACAGATACGCAGTATTTT; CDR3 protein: CASSSLATSTDTQYF
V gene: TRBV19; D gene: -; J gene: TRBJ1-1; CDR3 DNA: TGTGCCAGTAGTATTCTCCCCACAGGGACCTCCACTGAAGCTTTCTTT; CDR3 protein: CASSILPTGTSTEAFF
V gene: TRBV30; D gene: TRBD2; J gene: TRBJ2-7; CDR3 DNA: TGTGCCTGGAGCCTGGGACTAGCGGGAGGACAGGGAACCTACGAGCAGTACTTC; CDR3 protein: CAWSLGLAGGQGTYEQYF
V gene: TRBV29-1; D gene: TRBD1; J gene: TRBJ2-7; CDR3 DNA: TGCAGCGTTGCCAAAGGGACAGGGGTCTGGGACGAGCAGTACTTC; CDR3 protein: CSVAKGTGVWDEQYF
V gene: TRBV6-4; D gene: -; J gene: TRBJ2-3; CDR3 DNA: TGTGCCAGCAGGCCCCTCCGGGTGATGTCTAGCACAGATACGCAGTATTTT; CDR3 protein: CASRPLRVMSSTDTQYF
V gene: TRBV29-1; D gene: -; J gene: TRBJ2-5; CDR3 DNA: TGCAGCACTCGCGGGCAAGAGACCCAGTACTTC; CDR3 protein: CSTRGQETQYF
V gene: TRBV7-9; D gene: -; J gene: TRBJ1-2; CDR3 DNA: TGTGCCAGCAGCTCAGCCCTCTATGGCTACACCTTC; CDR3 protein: CASSSALYGYTF
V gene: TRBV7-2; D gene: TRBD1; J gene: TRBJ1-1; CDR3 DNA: TGTGCCAGCAGTAAACGACAGGGGCTTGAAGCTTTCTTT; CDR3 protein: CASSKRQGLEAFF
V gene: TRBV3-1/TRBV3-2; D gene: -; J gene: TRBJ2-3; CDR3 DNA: TGTGCCAGCAGCCAGGGCTTAGAGTGGGATACGCAGTATTTT; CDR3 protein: CASSQGLEWDTQYF